Listed below are T cell receptor beta chains from one sample, sequenced in a study of cytomegalovirus exposure and HLA in healthy donors. The data were produced by immunoSEQ multiplex PCR, yet TCRdb's version contains in-frame clones alone and is incomplete. Of hundreds of thousands of clones listed, about 90% are singletons. The sequencing input was PBMCs. These receptors all come from a woman aged 25 to 39 in good health and CMV-seronegative. Each CDR3 is given with its conserved first and last residue. D genes are given only for firm matches. Clone sizes are given selectively: once, few, many, or a class where the clone is expanded.

TGTGCCACCAGCAGAGACCGGGGGGACACCATATATTTT | CATSRDRGDTIYF | NA | TRBJ1-3 | TRBV15 | NA
TGTGCCAGCAGCTTAGCAGGACAGGGGGAGAACATTCAGTACTTC | CASSLAGQGENIQYF | TRBD1 | TRBJ2-4 | TRBV7-8 | NA
TGTGCCAGCAAACAGGCAACCACCTCCTACGAGCAGTACTTC | CASKQATTSYEQYF | NA | TRBJ2-7 | TRBV28 | NA
TGTGCCAGCAGTGAAATGGCGGGAGCAGCGTACGAGCAGTACTTC | CASSEMAGAAYEQYF | TRBD2 | TRBJ2-7 | TRBV2 | NA
TGTGCCAGCAGCTCGGACAGGGTAGGGAATCAGCCCCAGCATTTT | CASSSDRVGNQPQHF | TRBD1 | TRBJ1-5 | TRBV28 | NA
TGTGCCAGCACCCTAGGGGCACTTAATGAAAAACTGTTTTTT | CASTLGALNEKLFF | NA | TRBJ1-4 | TRBV5-5 | NA
TGTGCCAGCAGCCAACCCGGTCGGGGATCCTACGAGCAGTACTTC | CASSQPGRGSYEQYF | NA | TRBJ2-7 | TRBV28 | NA
TGTGCCAGCAGCCCGGGCGTTTGGAGGGGGCTCAACAATGAGCAGTTCTTC | CASSPGVWRGLNNEQFF | NA | TRBJ2-1 | TRBV11-3 | NA
TGTGCCAGCAGACCGGGGACAGCCGGCAATGAGCAGTTCTTC | CASRPGTAGNEQFF | TRBD1 | TRBJ2-1 | TRBV7-2 | NA
TGCGCCAGCAGCCAAGTAGCCGGGGAAACTGAAGCTTTCTTT | CASSQVAGETEAFF | NA | TRBJ1-1 | TRBV4-1 | NA
TGTGCCATCAACCCGGAACTAGCTAACTATGGCTACACCTTC | CAINPELANYGYTF | NA | TRBJ1-2 | TRBV28 | NA
TGCGCCAGCAGCCAAGATCTTGGACTCCGGGGAGAGACCCAGTACTTC | CASSQDLGLRGETQYF | NA | TRBJ2-5 | TRBV4-1 | few
TGTGCCAGCAGCTTAGGCGCAGGGATCTACGAGCAGTACTTC | CASSLGAGIYEQYF | NA | TRBJ2-7 | TRBV11-2 | NA
TGTGCCAGCAGCCGCGGACTAGCGGGAGTACACAATGAGCAGTTCTTC | CASSRGLAGVHNEQFF | TRBD2 | TRBJ2-1 | TRBV5-6 | once
TGCGCCAGCAGCTTTAGACAGATCCAAGAGACCCAGTACTTC | CASSFRQIQETQYF | NA | TRBJ2-5 | TRBV5-1 | NA
TGTGCCAGCAGCTTAGGGACAGGTGCCCATCAGCCCCAGCATTTT | CASSLGTGAHQPQHF | TRBD1 | TRBJ1-5 | TRBV7-6 | NA
TGTGCCAGCAGCTTAGTAGGGGACTATGGCTACACCTTC | CASSLVGDYGYTF | NA | TRBJ1-2 | TRBV7-9 | NA
TGTGCCAGCAGCTCACAGGGCCCGAACACTGAAGCTTTCTTT | CASSSQGPNTEAFF | NA | TRBJ1-1 | TRBV7-2 | NA
TGTGCCAGCAGTTTAAATGATAGGGCTAGCAATCAGCCCCAGCATTTT | CASSLNDRASNQPQHF | NA | TRBJ1-5 | TRBV28 | NA
TGTGCCAGCAGCTTGGGAGGGGCCGACATGGGGTGGTCCAAAAACATTCAGTACTTC | CASSLGGADMGWSKNIQYF | NA | TRBJ2-4 | TRBV5-6 | NA
TGTGCCAGCAGCTTAGAGGGACTAGCGGCCTACGAGCAGTACTTC | CASSLEGLAAYEQYF | TRBD2 | TRBJ2-7 | TRBV7-2 | NA
TGTGCCAGCAGCCAATCGATGGCAGGCGGTTATGGCTACACCTTC | CASSQSMAGGYGYTF | NA | TRBJ1-2 | TRBV16 | NA
TGTGCCAGCAGCTTAGGTGTCTACGAGCAGTACTTC | CASSLGVYEQYF | NA | TRBJ2-7 | TRBV11-3 | NA
TGTGCCAGCAGTGAATTGACACCCAGCGAAAAACTGTTTTTT | CASSELTPSEKLFF | NA | TRBJ1-4 | TRBV25-1 | NA
TGTGCCAGCAGCTGGGGACTAGCGGGAGAAGAGACCCAGTACTTC | CASSWGLAGEETQYF | TRBD2 | TRBJ2-5 | TRBV11-2 | once
TGTGCCAGCAGTGAACCAGGGGCCATCTATGGCTACACCTTC | CASSEPGAIYGYTF | NA | TRBJ1-2 | TRBV2 | NA
TGTGCCAGCAGTTTTTCGGGCTACAATGAGCAGTTCTTC | CASSFSGYNEQFF | NA | TRBJ2-1 | TRBV27 | NA